A single T cell receptor (beta chain) is shown here with its context. As handled by the study authors: Scientists estimated how many nucleated cells there were by amplifying reference gene primers. TCRdb's table, derived via immunoSEQ multiplex PCR, lists solely in-frame clones and lacks some. The V and J calls and clone size come from that table; D and trimming were worked out from the DNA. The sample includes more than 85,000 clones, around 83% of them seen just once. This specimen belongs to a study of blood T cell repertoires in COVID-19. Across the whole study: Samples representing acute and convalescent COVID-19 were sourced from the United States, Italy and Spain. Nucleic acid was either cDNA or gDNA, and it came from T cells, B-cell-depleted T cells, or PBMCs.

The source material was peripheral blood. The receptor's source is a man between 60 and 75 years old with acute or convalescent COVID-19.

This CDR3 is CASSSNGREHNEQFF. The CDR3 region has the DNA TGTGCCAGCAGCTCCAACGGGAGGGAGCACAATGAGCAGTTCTTC. The chain joins TRBV5-5 to TRBJ2-1; 8 nucleotides align to TRBD2. CDR3 length: 15 amino acids. CDR1 is SGHKS and CDR2 is YYEKEE in the germline V gene (reference sequence). The J segment lost 5 bases and the V segment lost 3 bases, leaving 7 bases of the junction unmatched.